This TCR beta chain is from a study of cytomegalovirus exposure and HLA in healthy donors. Study-wide results and caveats: The authors listed approximately 150 TCR beta chains as cytomegalovirus-associated. The majority of TCR sequences were rare, yet some public TCRs appeared in many donors.

Germline V gene lookup returns CDR1 SGDLS and CDR2 YYNGEE. This CDR3 has 15 residues. The junction had 10 bases not matched to a gene; V was cut back by 3 bases and J by 5 bases. With regard to this clone: The antigen is unknown.

A multiplex PCR was run with 60 Vbeta primers and 13 Jbeta primers. Source study methods: Around 80 million unique TCR beta chains, around 10 million of them shared, were counted by a later analysis. The method was immunoSEQ multiplex PCR; TCRdb's version includes in-frame clones alone and lacks a portion of them. V and J calls and clone size follow that table, whereas D and trimming were derived from the DNA. This sample's table reports roughly 120,000 clones. The gene calls are TRBV9 and TRBJ2-5; 7 nucleotides agree with TRBD2. The sequence came from a young man in good health and CMV-seronegative. The specimen was PBMCs. The DNA for the CDR3 is TGTGCCAGCAGCGCTGGACTAGAGCCTTGGGAGACCCAGTACTTC. This encodes CASSAGLEPWETQYF. Full variable domain (missing parts from reference TRBV9 and TRBJ2-5): DSGVTQTPKHLITATGQRVTLRCSPRSGDLSVYWYQQSLDQGLQFLIQYYNGEERAKGNILERFSAQQFPDLHSELNLSSLELGDSALYFCASSAGLEPWETQYFGPGTRLLVL.